What follows is one T cell receptor (beta chain) and its context. V lost 8 bases to trimming and J lost 4 bases, with 14 bases between them. Per germline, CDR1 SNHLY and CDR2 FYNNEI. The CDR3 length is 13 residues. During active infection, Seattle patients enrolled and were then monitored through disease. The data originate from a study of blood T cell repertoires in COVID-19. Profiled with immunoSEQ multiplex PCR; TCRdb holds only in-frame clones, not every one. The table has 180,000 or so clones, 75% to 85% seen once. The origin of this receptor is a woman aged 40 to 50 with COVID-19, enrolled during active disease. The V gene is TRBV2, the J gene TRBJ1-1, with D unresolved. The sample consisted of peripheral blood. This CDR3 reads CASCTGWGTEAFF. The CDR3, as DNA: TGTGCCAGCTGTACGGGGTGGGGCACTGAAGCTTTCTTT.